This T cell receptor beta chain is drawn from a study of tumor-infiltrating lymphocytes in primary liver carcinoma. Study-level information: Participating patients were men and women between 30 and 69 years old. These were node-negative, non-metastatic T1-T3 tumors of roughly 4 to 11 cm. Findings of the study overall: The study found a significantly higher top-250-clone fraction in tumors than in blood (p = 0.039).

CDR1 and CDR2 (germline): SQVTM, ANQGSEA. The CDR3 extends over 12 amino acids. With a constant-region primer, TCR beta cDNA was made from 450 to 500 ng of total RNA. What produced the TCR beta libraries was three nested multiplex PCR rounds using slightly modified ARM-PCR. Use of TRBV1-TRBV30 forward primers with a C-beta reverse primer characterized the first two PCR rounds, which lasted about 10 cycles each. TCRdb fed the multiplex PCR reads into MiXCR, producing one record per CDR3 protein. The table shows approximately 330,000 distinct CDR3 sequences, with around 60% occurring only once. Blood RNA originated from unsorted whole blood, with germline DNA additionally extracted. There were only treatment-naive patients, all with chronic HBV infection. This clonotype was recorded once. Its target is not known. One end of the junction is discordant with germline, which a read error may explain.

Sequencing was performed on peripheral blood. The clonotype originates from a man aged 35-49 years with primary liver carcinoma and hepatitis B virus infection. V and J are TRBV29-1 and TRBJ2-5, with 7 nucleotides matching TRBD2. The CDR3 DNA follows: TGCAGCGTTATGGCGGGGGAAGAGACCCAGCACTTC. Translation gives CSVMAGEETQHF.